In its sample, the clone carrying this T cell receptor (beta chain) was seen once. The antigen is not known. This record belongs to a study of identical twins. Study observations and caveats: Sharing of beta out-of-frame sequences by twins showed a weaker excess.

A single record per CDR3 protein comes from TCRdb applying MiXCR to the 5' RACE reads. The sample records some 710,000 distinct CDR3 sequences, approximately 6.1% being singletons. This CDR3 is built from 15 residues. Trimming cost V 6 bases and J 9 bases; bases outside gene matches: 8. Germline V gene sequence: CDR1 SGHVS, CDR2 FQNEAQ. The rearrangement links TRBV7-8 to TRBJ2-1; TRBD2 agrees at 13 bases. The TCR comes from a man between 18 and 35 years old in good health. The specimen sequenced was naive T cells sorted from blood. CDR3 protein: CASRRGLAGIGEQFF. In DNA form, the CDR3 reads TGTGCCAGCAGAAGGGGACTAGCGGGAATCGGTGAGCAGTTCTTC.